Shown below are 26 T cell receptor beta chains from a single sample sequenced in a study of blood T cell repertoires in COVID-19. Clones were sequenced by immunoSEQ multiplex PCR, and TCRdb holds only the in-frame ones, with some missing. In the table there are some 300,000 clones, about 82% of which are singletons. Sequencing input: peripheral blood. The source of these receptors is a woman aged 45-65 years with active or convalescent COVID-19.

V usage is TRBV27 and J usage is TRBJ2-1; 9 positions match TRBD1. V lost 5 bases to trimming and J lost 4 bases; unmatched junction nucleotides: 9. The germline gives CDR1 MNHEY, CDR2 SMNVEV (reference sequence). CDR3 size: 16 residues. For the CDR3, the DNA is TGTGCCAGCAGTCCCTTGGACAGGGGAACGTACAATGAGCAGTTCTTC. It specifies CASSPLDRGTYNEQFF.

The CDR3 reads CATSDWTGSTDTQYF. The CDR3 nucleotides are TGTGCCACCAGTGATTGGACAGGGAGCACAGATACGCAGTATTTT. V usage is TRBV24-1 and J usage is TRBJ2-3; TRBD1 matches at 8 bases. The V segment lost 2 bases and the J segment 0 bases; nucleotides outside the gene matches: 0. Germline assignment: CDR1 KGHDR and CDR2 SFDVKD. The CDR3 has 15 amino acids.

This clone appeared once. The chain links TRBV19 to TRBJ1-3; D unclear. Trimming stripped 1 base from V and 2 bases from J, with 6 bases between. Germline lookup yields CDR1 LNHDA and CDR2 SQIVND (reference sequence). This CDR3 is 14 amino acids long. CDR3 protein: CASSIGRAGNTIYF. CDR3 in DNA: TGTGCCAGTAGTATAGGTCGGGCTGGAAACACCATATATTTT.

V gene TRBV5-1 combines with J gene TRBJ1-1, with D maybe TRBD1 (6 bases). The CDR3 contains 13 residues. V lost 4 bases and J 6 bases, leaving 13 bases between the germline ends. Germline V CDR1 and CDR2: SGHRS, YFSETQ. CDR3 loop: CASSPGAGAEAFF. In nucleotides, the CDR3 is TGCGCCAGCAGCCCGGGCGCAGGGGCTGAAGCTTTCTTT. Full variable domain (outside the CDR3, taken from reference TRBV5-1 and TRBJ1-1): KAGVTQTPRYLIKTRGQQVTLSCSPISGHRSVSWYQQTPGQGLQFLFEYFSETQRNKGNFPGRFSGRQFSNSRSEMNVSTLELGDSALYLCASSPGAGAEAFFGQGTRLTVV.

V and J are TRBV28 and TRBJ2-2, with D possibly TRBD1 on 5 matching bases. CDR1 is MDHEN, CDR2 SYDVKM, per germline. Trimming took 4 bases from V and 3 from J, leaving 15 bases between them. The CDR3 covers 16 residues. The CDR3 nucleotides are TGTGCCAGCAGTTCCTACCGACAGACTTACACCGGGGAGCTGTTTTTT. Protein: CASSSYRQTYTGELFF.

This clone was detected many times. This chain joins TRBV4-2 and TRBJ1-1, with D tentatively TRBD1 (5 bases). The CDR3 runs to 16 residues. The germline CDR1 and CDR2 sequences are LGHNA and YNFKEQ. V dropped 3 bases and J dropped 2 bases, with 16 bases sitting between them. This CDR3 reads CASSQGRGVENTEAFF. CDR3 in DNA: TGTGCCAGCAGCCAGGGGCGGGGAGTGGAAAACACTGAAGCTTTCTTT.

The CDR3 here is CASSEGPGMGGYTF. DNA of the CDR3: TGTGCCAGCAGTGAAGGACCAGGGATGGGGGGCTACACCTTC. The gene calls are TRBV2 and TRBJ1-2; D perhaps matches TRBD1 (5 bases). The germline gives CDR1 SNHLY, CDR2 FYNNEI. This CDR3 is 14 amino acids long. V dropped 1 base and J dropped 8 bases, with 14 bases sitting between them.

The chain employs TRBV18 and TRBJ1-1; no firm D call. Germline V gene sequence: CDR1 KGHSH, CDR2 LQKENI. The V end was cut by 0 bases, the J end by 0 bases, with 11 bases between. There are 16 residues in the CDR3. The DNA of the CDR3 is TGTGCCAGCTCACCACCAGGTGGGCAGATGAACACTGAAGCTTTCTTT. Its translation: CASSPPGGQMNTEAFF.

This sequence joins TRBV14 and TRBJ2-5, with D possibly being TRBD1 (6 bases). The V and J ends lost 6 bases and 4 bases respectively, with 15 bases between them. Germline-derived CDR1 and CDR2 are SGHDN and FVKESK. This CDR3 has 14 amino acids. The chain's CDR3 is CASRRMGAGETQYF. The DNA of the CDR3 is TGTGCCAGCAGGCGGATGGGGGCCGGAGAGACCCAGTACTTC.

V usage is TRBV5-1 and J usage is TRBJ1-3; 7 bases agree with TRBD1. Losses at the gene ends were 4 bases for V and 2 bases for J; bases not matched to a gene: 6. Germline-derived CDR1 and CDR2 are SGHRS and YFSETQ. CDR3 size: 15 residues. The CDR3 DNA reads TGCGCCAGCAGCGGGGACAGAAGGCCTGGAAACACCATATATTTT. The encoded protein is CASSGDRRPGNTIYF. The full variable domain, its missing parts supplied by reference TRBV5-1 and TRBJ1-3, is KAGVTQTPRYLIKTRGQQVTLSCSPISGHRSVSWYQQTPGQGLQFLFEYFSETQRNKGNFPGRFSGRQFSNSRSEMNVSTLELGDSALYLCASSGDRRPGNTIYFGEGSWLTVV.

The V call is TRBV20-1, the J call TRBJ2-4; D might be TRBD2 (6 bases). The V end was cut by 3 bases, the J end by 3 bases, with 15 bases between. The CDR3 is 15 amino acids. Per germline, CDR1 DFQATT and CDR2 SNEGSKA (reference sequence). CDR3 coding DNA: TGCAGTGCTAGTGGGGATCCCGGGGGCAAAAACATTCAGTACTTC. The encoded protein is CSASGDPGGKNIQYF.

This rearrangement joins TRBV7-2 to TRBJ1-4, with TRBD1 identical over 10 bases. V was pared by 5 bases and J by 6 bases, with 6 bases of the junction left unmatched. Germline V gives CDR1 SGHTA, CDR2 FQGNSA. The CDR3 contains 15 residues. The CDR3 sequence: CASSPDRGRDEKLFF. CDR3 bases: TGTGCCAGCAGCCCAGACAGGGGGCGGGATGAAAAACTGTTTTTT. Full variable domain (rest looked up from reference TRBV7-2 and TRBJ1-4): GAGVSQSPSNKVTEKGKDVELRCDPISGHTALYWYRQSLGQGLEFLIYFQGNSAPDKSGLPSDRFSAERTGGSVSTLTIQRTQQEDSAVYLCASSPDRGRDEKLFFGSGTQLSVL.

The chain couples TRBV28 to TRBJ1-2; D remains unclear. Trimming cost V 8 bases and J 8 bases, with 15 bases left between them. The V gene's germline CDR1 is MDHEN and CDR2 SYDVKM. This CDR3 region has 12 residues. The DNA of the CDR3 is TGTGCCAGCGTGAAGATCGGGAAAGGCTACACCTTC. Residues: CASVKIGKGYTF.

The J gene is TRBJ1-4, the V gene TRBV7-9, with 9 bases aligning to TRBD1. This CDR3 has 17 residues. CDR1 and CDR2 (germline): SEHNR, FQNEAQ (reference sequence). Trimming took 4 bases from V and 8 from J; bases not matched to a gene: 14. The CDR3 bases are TGTGCCAGCAGCTCCCTCCAGCAGACAGGGGGGCGGGAAAAACTGTTTTTT. Its translation is CASSSLQQTGGREKLFF.

Note on this clone: Other DNA sequences in this sample translate to the same CDR3. The chain combines TRBV5-1 with TRBJ2-5; D might be TRBD2 (5 bases). CDR1 SGHRS and CDR2 YFSETQ come from the germline V gene. Trimming took 0 bases from V and 0 from J, leaving 6 bases between them. The CDR3 consists of 14 residues. The CDR3 is CASSLGGNQETQYF. In DNA form, the CDR3 reads TGCGCCAGCAGCTTGGGAGGGAACCAAGAGACCCAGTACTTC.

The rearrangement links TRBV2 to TRBJ1-4; no reliable D call. The germline V gene encodes CDR1 SNHLY and CDR2 FYNNEI. The V end was cut by 4 bases, the J end by 3 bases, with 12 bases between. CDR3 length: 15 residues. In DNA form, the CDR3 reads TGTGCCAGCAGTGGAATTGGGCAGGCTAATGAAAAACTGTTTTTT. This encodes CASSGIGQANEKLFF.

The V call is TRBV28, the J call TRBJ1-1; the match to TRBD1 covers 8 bases. This CDR3 region has 16 residues. V shed 2 bases and J 0 bases; nucleotides not matched to a gene: 5. Germline CDR1 MDHEN, CDR2 SYDVKM. CDR3 sequence: CASSLPRTGLNTEAFF. For the CDR3, the DNA is TGTGCCAGCAGTTTACCCCGGACAGGGCTGAACACTGAAGCTTTCTTT.

V is TRBV3-1 (or the pseudogene TRBV3-2) and J is TRBJ2-1; a weak D match, TRBD2 (6 bases). The CDR3 sequence is 15 residues long. Germline V CDR1 and CDR2: LGHDT, YNNKEL (reference sequence). V gave up 7 bases and J gave up 5 bases, with 18 bases separating them. CDR3 sequence: CASTHRDFLNNEQFF. The CDR3 nucleotides are TGTGCCAGCACCCACCGGGACTTCTTAAACAATGAGCAGTTCTTC.

The chain combines TRBV29-1 with TRBJ1-1, with TRBD1 as a possible D gene (5 bases). The CDR3 is 14 amino acids. Germline CDR1 reads SQVTM; CDR2 reads ANQGSEA. Trimming took 4 bases from V and 1 from J, leaving 13 bases between them. The CDR3 DNA is TGCAGCGTTGGTGGCGCAGGGTGGAACACTGAAGCTTTCTTT. Amino acid sequence: CSVGGAGWNTEAFF. The full variable domain, in which reference TRBV29-1 and TRBJ1-1 provide the parts outside the CDR3, is SAVISQKPSRDICQRGTSLTIQCQVDSQVTMMFWYRQQPGQSLTLIATANQGSEATYESGFVIDKFPISRPNLTFSTLTVSNMSPEDSSIYLCSVGGAGWNTEAFFGQGTRLTVV.

The V call is TRBV5-1, the J call TRBJ1-1; D not certain. The germline V gene has CDR1 SGHRS and CDR2 YFSETQ. Trimming left V 3 bases short and J 1 base short, with 10 bases between. CDR3 length equals 14 residues. CDR3 sequence reads: CASSWTGRNTEAFF. CDR3 coding DNA: TGCGCCAGCAGCTGGACCGGGAGGAACACTGAAGCTTTCTTT. Filled out from reference TRBV5-1 and TRBJ1-1, the complete variable domain reads KAGVTQTPRYLIKTRGQQVTLSCSPISGHRSVSWYQQTPGQGLQFLFEYFSETQRNKGNFPGRFSGRQFSNSRSEMNVSTLELGDSALYLCASSWTGRNTEAFFGQGTRLTVV.

This sequence joins TRBV10-2 and TRBJ2-2, with 8 bases lining up with TRBD2. With 3 bases clipped from V and 3 bases from J, the junction kept 15 bases outside the gene matches. This CDR3 comprises 19 residues. Germline-derived CDR1 and CDR2 are WSHSY and SAAADI. CDR3 coding DNA: TGCGCCAGCAGTGACCTTCTAAGGGGACTAGAAAGTTACACCGGGGAGCTGTTTTTT. This sequence encodes CASSDLLRGLESYTGELFF.

This chain connects TRBV6-5 to TRBJ1-5; maybe TRBD1 (5 bases). Trimming cost V 8 bases and J 5 bases, with 16 bases left between them. The CDR3 extends over 14 amino acids. CDR1 is MNHEY and CDR2 is SVGAGI in the germline V gene. The CDR3 protein is CASWFARVDQPQHF. CDR3 nucleotide sequence: TGTGCCAGCTGGTTTGCCAGGGTGGATCAGCCCCAGCATTTT.

This sequence joins TRBV3-1 (or the pseudogene TRBV3-2) and TRBJ2-2, with 7 bases matching TRBD2. Per germline, CDR1 LGHDT and CDR2 YNNKEL (reference sequence). V lost 1 base and J lost 3; bases outside the gene matches: 2. CDR3 length equals 15 residues. The CDR3 DNA sequence: TGTGCCAGCAGCCAAGCAGCGGGGTACACCGGGGAGCTGTTTTTT. Protein sequence: CASSQAAGYTGELFF.

The rearrangement joins TRBV29-1 to TRBJ2-1; 8 bases fit TRBD2. This CDR3 region has 15 residues. Trimming at V came to 3 bases and at J to 6 bases, leaving 10 bases not matched to a gene. Germline values: CDR1 SQVTM, CDR2 ANQGSEA. Written as DNA, the CDR3 is TGCAGCGTTGACTCACTAGCGGCTCCAGGCAATGAGCAGTTCTTC. It encodes CSVDSLAAPGNEQFF.

The chain uses TRBV28 and TRBJ2-7; perhaps TRBD1 as D (7 bases). CDR3 size: 14 residues. V was clipped by 8 bases and J by 4 bases, with 18 bases between them. The germline V gene has CDR1 MDHEN and CDR2 SYDVKM. This chain's CDR3 is CASLRGAGGYEQYF. The CDR3 coding sequence is TGTGCCAGCCTTCGCGGGGCAGGGGGGTACGAGCAGTACTTC.

This chain connects TRBV28 to TRBJ1-3; D is unresolved. The CDR3 is 14 amino acids. Germline CDR1 MDHEN, CDR2 SYDVKM. Between the trimmed V and J ends, which lost 5 bases and 0 bases, there was a span of 8 bases. CDR3 nucleotides: TGTGCCAGCAGTGTCCAACTCTCTGGAAACACCATATATTTT. It translates to CASSVQLSGNTIYF.